This TCR beta chain was identified in a study of cytomegalovirus exposure and HLA in healthy donors. 60 Vbeta and 13 Jbeta primers were used in PCR. Clones were read by immunoSEQ multiplex PCR, and TCRdb kept only the in-frame ones, dropping some. The repertoire holds about 160,000 clones, with less than 90% as singletons. CDR1 MNHEY and CDR2 SVGAGI come from the germline V gene. Losses at the gene ends were 6 bases for V and 10 bases for J; bases not matched to a gene: 6. This CDR3 spans 12 amino acids. Overall study results and limits: Per a later analysis, roughly 17,000 TCR beta sequences showed association with HLA alleles at 0.05 false discovery rate. Later analysis indicated greater clonal expansion among HLA-associated TCR beta chains than among equally common other chains.

About this clone itself: The antigen remains undetermined.

The clonotype originates from a male donor in good health and CMV-seropositive. The specimen sequenced was PBMCs. J is TRBJ1-5 and V is TRBV6-5; 7 bases are a match to TRBD1. The CDR3 reads CASRPQGGPQHF. The CDR3, as DNA: TGTGCCAGCAGGCCCCAGGGGGGTCCCCAGCATTTT.